The rows below give T cell receptor beta chains drawn from one sample of a study of identical twins. TCRdb processed the 5' RACE reads anew with MiXCR; each CDR3 protein has one entry. Of hundreds of thousands of distinct CDR3 sequences in the sample, 10% to 15% were seen once. A further study also used this sample, focusing on yellow fever vaccine responses in identical twins.

Source material: PBMCs. The origin of the receptors is a young woman in good health. The CDR3 runs from the conserved cysteine through the conserved F or W. The D gene is left open where the match is weak. Size is stated for part of the rows, as once, few or many counts, or as a class when the clone is expanded.

CDR3 | DNA | J | size | D | V
CAISPTGGFGYTF | TGTGCCATCAGCCCCACGGGCGGGTTTGGCTACACCTTC | TRBJ1-2 | . | . | TRBV10-3
CASSASTQGNEQFF | TGTGCCAGTAGTGCATCCACCCAGGGCAATGAGCAGTTCTTC | TRBJ2-1 | few | . | TRBV19
CSLQSPAGGVEKLFF | TGCAGTCTTCAAAGCCCCGCAGGGGGGGTTGAAAAACTGTTTTTT | TRBJ1-4 | many | TRBD1 | TRBV20-1
CASSSGVNRYTDTQYF | TGTGCCAGCAGTTCCGGCGTAAACCGATACACAGATACGCAGTATTTT | TRBJ2-3 | . | . | TRBV6-5
CASSQGGTANTGELFF | TGTGCCAGCAGCCAAGGGGGGACAGCCAACACCGGGGAGCTGTTTTTT | TRBJ2-2 | many | TRBD1 | TRBV14
CASSLGGRGNYGYTF | TGTGCCAGCAGTTTAGGGGGCAGGGGAAACTATGGCTACACCTTC | TRBJ1-2 | few | . | TRBV12-3/TRBV12-4
CASSLRQGASYGYTF | TGCGCCAGCAGCTTGCGGCAGGGGGCCTCATATGGCTACACCTTC | TRBJ1-2 | . | TRBD1 | TRBV5-1
CASSLVPLSVNEQFF | TGTGCCAGCAGCTTGGTCCCCCTGAGCGTTAATGAGCAGTTCTTC | TRBJ2-1 | . | . | TRBV7-8
CASSGTGDNTGELFF | TGTGCCAGCAGTGGAACAGGGGATAACACCGGGGAGCTGTTTTTT | TRBJ2-2 | few | TRBD1 | TRBV2
CASPEGQGATGELFF | TGTGCCAGCCCAGAGGGACAGGGGGCTACCGGGGAGCTGTTTTTT | TRBJ2-2 | . | TRBD1 | TRBV11-2
CASSPLAALGVIPVPDTQYF | TGTGCCAGCAGCCCCCTGGCGGCCCTAGGGGTCATCCCTGTCCCAGATACGCAGTATTTT | TRBJ2-3 | . | . | TRBV14
CASSLGVSGVNNEQFF | TGCGCCAGCAGCTTAGGGGTTAGCGGGGTAAACAATGAGCAGTTCTTC | TRBJ2-1 | . | TRBD2 | TRBV5-1
CASSPHRRPNTGELFF | TGTGCCAGCTCACCACATAGGAGACCGAACACCGGGGAGCTGTTTTTT | TRBJ2-2 | few | . | TRBV18
CSAEGFANEQFF | TGCAGCGCGGAGGGGTTCGCCAATGAGCAGTTCTTC | TRBJ2-1 | many | . | TRBV29-1
CSARETRRGLRAEEAFF | TGCAGTGCTAGAGAGACTCGTCGTGGGCTGAGAGCCGAAGAAGCTTTCTTT | TRBJ1-1 | few | . | TRBV20-1
CASSRPPDTGTEAFF | TGTGCCAGCAGCCGGCCACCCGACACGGGCACTGAAGCTTTCTTT | TRBJ1-1 | many | . | TRBV12-3/TRBV12-4
CASSVTGAIYNEQFF | TGTGCCAGCAGCGTGACAGGGGCGATCTACAATGAGCAGTTCTTC | TRBJ2-1 | . | TRBD1 | TRBV9
CASSVVGSETQYF | TGTGCCAGCAGCGTAGTTGGGTCGGAGACCCAGTACTTC | TRBJ2-5 | few | . | TRBV9
CASSFTRFYWETQYF | TGTGCCAGCAGCTTTACTAGGTTTTATTGGGAGACCCAGTACTTC | TRBJ2-5 | few | . | TRBV6-5
CASSQYQGGEQFF | TGCGCCAGCAGCCAGTATCAGGGTGGGGAGCAGTTCTTC | TRBJ2-1 | . | . | TRBV4-1
CATSRGQGYEQFF | TGTGCCACCAGCAGAGGACAGGGCTATGAGCAGTTCTTC | TRBJ2-1 | few | TRBD1 | TRBV15
CASSLDRDPNEQFF | TGTGCCAGCAGCTTAGACAGGGACCCCAATGAGCAGTTCTTC | TRBJ2-1 | . | . | TRBV13
CASSETGGVYNEQFF | TGCGCCAGCAGTGAAACGGGGGGTGTCTACAATGAGCAGTTCTTC | TRBJ2-1 | . | TRBD2 | TRBV10-2
CASSHPRDSEETQYF | TGTGCCAGCAGCCACCCCCGGGACAGTGAAGAGACCCAGTACTTC | TRBJ2-5 | . | TRBD1 | TRBV7-9
CASSLAPPGRQFF | TGTGCCAGCAGCTTGGCCCCTCCCGGGCGGCAGTTCTTC | TRBJ2-1 | few | . | TRBV5-6
CASLTTSGSVDEQFF | TGCGCCAGCCTTACGACTAGCGGGAGCGTAGATGAGCAGTTCTTC | TRBJ2-1 | few | TRBD2 | TRBV5-1
CASSLVTLAHTDTQYF | TGTGCCAGCAGCTTAGTGACTTTGGCTCACACAGATACGCAGTATTTT | TRBJ2-3 | . | . | TRBV7-8
CASSPGDRSENEQFF | TGCGCCAGCAGCCCAGGGGATAGATCGGAAAATGAGCAGTTCTTC | TRBJ2-1 | . | . | TRBV5-1
CASSVGGGTTDTQYF | TGTGCCAGCAGCGTCGGCGGGGGGACCACAGATACGCAGTATTTT | TRBJ2-3 | . | TRBD2 | TRBV9
CASSLRGVQSYNEQFF | TGTGCCAGCAGCTTAAGGGGGGTCCAATCCTACAATGAGCAGTTCTTC | TRBJ2-1 | . | . | TRBV7-3
CASSLDGVQAAFF | TGTGCCAGCAGTTTGGACGGGGTTCAAGCAGCTTTCTTT | TRBJ1-1 | . | . | TRBV28
CASTPWAGEIGELFF | TGCGCCAGCACCCCGTGGGCAGGGGAAATCGGGGAGCTGTTTTTT | TRBJ2-2 | . | . | TRBV10-2
CSARDVGGVQYF | TGCAGTGCTAGAGATGTCGGGGGGGTTCAGTACTTC | TRBJ2-4 | few | TRBD2 | TRBV20-1
CASCEEGRYTDTQYF | TGTGCCAGCTGTGAGGAAGGCAGATACACAGATACGCAGTATTTT | TRBJ2-3 | . | . | TRBV25-1
CASSLLGSQWFSSYNEQFF | TGTGCCAGCAGTTTATTAGGCTCTCAGTGGTTCAGCTCCTACAATGAGCAGTTCTTC | TRBJ2-1 | . | . | TRBV27